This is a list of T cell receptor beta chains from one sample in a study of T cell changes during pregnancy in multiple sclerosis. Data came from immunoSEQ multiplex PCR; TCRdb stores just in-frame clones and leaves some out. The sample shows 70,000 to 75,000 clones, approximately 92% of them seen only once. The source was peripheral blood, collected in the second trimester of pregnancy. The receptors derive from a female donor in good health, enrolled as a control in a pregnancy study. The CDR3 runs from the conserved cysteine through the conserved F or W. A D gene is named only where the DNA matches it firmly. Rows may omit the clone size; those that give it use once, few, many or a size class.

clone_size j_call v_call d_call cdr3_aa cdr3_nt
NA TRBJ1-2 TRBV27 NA CASSFGPYRDYGYTF TGTGCCAGCAGTTTTGGACCCTACAGGGACTATGGCTACACCTTC
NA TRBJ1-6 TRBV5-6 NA CASSLERDSSYNSPLHF TGTGCCAGCAGCTTGGAGCGGGATAGCTCCTATAATTCACCCCTCCACTTT
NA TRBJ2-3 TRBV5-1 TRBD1 CASSLQGAGTDTQYF TGCGCCAGCAGCTTACAGGGGGCCGGCACAGATACGCAGTATTTT
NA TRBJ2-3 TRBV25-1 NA CASSESGRWTDTQYF TGTGCCAGCAGTGAATCCGGTCGTTGGACAGATACGCAGTATTTT
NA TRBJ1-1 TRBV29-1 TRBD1 CSVVQGMTEAFF TGCAGCGTTGTACAGGGGATGACTGAAGCTTTCTTT
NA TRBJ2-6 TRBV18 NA CASTSPSGANVLTF TGTGCCAGCACATCCCCCTCTGGGGCCAACGTCCTGACTTTC
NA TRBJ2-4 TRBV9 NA CASSAGNIQYF TGTGCCAGCAGCGCAGGGAACATTCAGTACTTC
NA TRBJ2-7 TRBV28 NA CASRRTRAYEQYF TGTGCCAGCCGACGAACCCGGGCCTACGAGCAGTACTTC
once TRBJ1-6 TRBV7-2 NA CASSLAGESSYNSPLHF TGTGCCAGCAGCTTAGCGGGCGAAAGCTCCTATAATTCACCCCTCCACTTT
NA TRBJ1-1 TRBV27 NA CASSSRSSPEAFF TGTGCCAGCAGTTCCCGTAGTAGCCCTGAAGCTTTCTTT
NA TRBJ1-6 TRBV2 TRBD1 CASRGTVSHSPLHF TGTGCCAGCAGGGGGACAGTCTCTCATTCACCCCTCCACTTT
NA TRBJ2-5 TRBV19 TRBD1 CASRPQGSRETQYF TGTGCCAGTAGACCACAGGGGTCCCGGGAGACCCAGTACTTC
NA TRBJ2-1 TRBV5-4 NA CASSFGNNEQFF TGTGCCAGCAGCTTCGGTAACAATGAGCAGTTCTTC
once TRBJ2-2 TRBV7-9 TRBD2 CASSRGLADTGELFF TGTGCCAGCAGCCGGGGACTAGCGGACACCGGGGAGCTGTTTTTT
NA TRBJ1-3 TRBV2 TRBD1 CASIYGQGGSGNTIYF TGTGCCAGCATTTATGGACAGGGAGGTTCTGGAAACACCATATATTTT
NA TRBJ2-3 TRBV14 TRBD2 CASSQETLAESTDTQYF TGTGCCAGCAGCCAAGAAACCCTAGCGGAGAGCACAGATACGCAGTATTTT
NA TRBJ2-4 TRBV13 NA CASSSSATPGDIQYF TGTGCCAGCAGCTCATCGGCCACCCCCGGAGACATTCAGTACTTC
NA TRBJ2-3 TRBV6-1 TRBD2 CASRELAGGRTDTQYF TGTGCCAGCAGAGAACTAGCGGGGGGGCGCACAGATACGCAGTATTTT
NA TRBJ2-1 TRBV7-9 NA CASSSSAGFSYNEQFF TGTGCCAGCAGCTCCTCGGCGGGGTTCTCCTACAATGAGCAGTTCTTC
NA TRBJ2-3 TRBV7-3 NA CASSPQGGRGTDTQYF TGTGCCAGCAGCCCCCAAGGGGGTCGTGGCACAGATACGCAGTATTTT
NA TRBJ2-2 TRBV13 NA CASSLGFGMELFF TGTGCCAGCAGCTTAGGCTTCGGGATGGAGTTGTTTTTT
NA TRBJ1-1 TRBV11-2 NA CASSLIPDTEAFF TGTGCCAGCAGCTTAATCCCAGACACTGAAGCTTTCTTT
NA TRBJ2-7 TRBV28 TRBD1 CASRRTGGGEQYF TGTGCCAGCAGAAGGACAGGGGGCGGCGAGCAGTACTTC
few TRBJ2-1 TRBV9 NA CASSALATEQFF TGTGCCAGCAGCGCTTTAGCGACTGAGCAGTTCTTC
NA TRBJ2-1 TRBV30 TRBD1 CAWRFRTGGSYNEQFF TGTGCCTGGAGGTTTAGGACAGGGGGCTCCTACAATGAGCAGTTCTTC
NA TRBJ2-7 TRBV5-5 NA CASSPTGTPGYEQYF TGTGCCAGCAGCCCGACAGGAACTCCGGGCTACGAGCAGTACTTC
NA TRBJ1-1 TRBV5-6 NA CASSRGGGNGAFF TGTGCCAGCAGCAGGGGGGGAGGGAACGGAGCTTTCTTT
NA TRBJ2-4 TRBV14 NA CASSQGRLGIQYF TGTGCCAGCAGCCAAGGGCGGCTGGGCATTCAGTACTTC
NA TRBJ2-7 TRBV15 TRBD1 CATSPGTGGYEQYF TGTGCCACCAGTCCAGGGACAGGGGGCTATGAGCAGTACTTC
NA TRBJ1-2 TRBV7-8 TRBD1 CASSSRTGNGYTF TGTGCCAGCAGCTCCCGGACAGGGAATGGCTACACCTTC
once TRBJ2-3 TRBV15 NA CATSAGSPSTDTQYF TGTGCCACCAGCGCAGGCAGCCCGAGCACAGATACGCAGTATTTT
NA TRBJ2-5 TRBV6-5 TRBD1 CASSRQGLPQETQYF TGTGCCAGCAGCCGACAGGGGCTCCCTCAAGAGACCCAGTACTTC
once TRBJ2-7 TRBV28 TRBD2 CASKGPASGGFSSYEQYF TGTGCCAGCAAGGGCCCCGCTAGCGGGGGTTTTAGCTCCTACGAGCAGTACTTC
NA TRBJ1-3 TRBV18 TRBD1 CASSPGQDPGSGNTIYF TGTGCCAGCTCACCGGGACAGGACCCCGGCTCTGGAAACACCATATATTTT
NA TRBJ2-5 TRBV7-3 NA CASSPPGDRTQYF TGTGCCAGCAGCCCACCGGGTGACCGGACCCAGTACTTC
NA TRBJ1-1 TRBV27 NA CASSSSRGLGAFF TGTGCCAGCAGCTCCTCAAGGGGTCTTGGAGCTTTCTTT
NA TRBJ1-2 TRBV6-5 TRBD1 CASSQGQGYGYTF TGTGCCAGCAGTCAGGGACAGGGATACGGCTACACCTTC
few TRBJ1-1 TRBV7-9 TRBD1 CASSRQGDTEAFF TGTGCCAGCAGCCGACAGGGAGACACTGAAGCTTTCTTT
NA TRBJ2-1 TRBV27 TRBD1 CASSFGTDEQFF TGTGCCAGCAGTTTTGGGACAGATGAGCAGTTCTTC
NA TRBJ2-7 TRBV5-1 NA CASNQGTRSYEQYF TGCGCCAGCAATCAGGGGACCCGATCCTACGAGCAGTACTTC
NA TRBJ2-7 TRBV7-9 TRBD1 CASSLAQGTGSYEQYF TGTGCCAGCAGCTTAGCGCAGGGGACAGGGTCCTACGAGCAGTACTTC
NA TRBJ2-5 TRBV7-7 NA CASSLDMSYQETQYF TGTGCTAGCAGCTTAGATATGTCGTACCAAGAGACCCAGTACTTC
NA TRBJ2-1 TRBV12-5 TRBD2 CASGSLAGDYNEQFF TGTGCTAGTGGTTCTTTAGCGGGCGACTACAATGAGCAGTTCTTC
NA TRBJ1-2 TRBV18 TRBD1 CASSQRDRVNGYTF TGTGCCAGCTCACAGCGGGACAGGGTCAATGGCTACACCTTC
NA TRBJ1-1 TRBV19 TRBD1 CASSISGTGNTEAFF TGTGCCAGTAGTATCTCCGGGACAGGGAACACTGAAGCTTTCTTT
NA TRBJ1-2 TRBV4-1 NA CASSLRVQYGYTF TGCGCCAGCAGCCTCCGGGTCCAATATGGCTACACCTTC
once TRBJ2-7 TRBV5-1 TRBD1 CASSLETGGGYEQYF TGCGCCAGCAGCTTGGAAACAGGGGGCGGCTACGAGCAGTACTTC